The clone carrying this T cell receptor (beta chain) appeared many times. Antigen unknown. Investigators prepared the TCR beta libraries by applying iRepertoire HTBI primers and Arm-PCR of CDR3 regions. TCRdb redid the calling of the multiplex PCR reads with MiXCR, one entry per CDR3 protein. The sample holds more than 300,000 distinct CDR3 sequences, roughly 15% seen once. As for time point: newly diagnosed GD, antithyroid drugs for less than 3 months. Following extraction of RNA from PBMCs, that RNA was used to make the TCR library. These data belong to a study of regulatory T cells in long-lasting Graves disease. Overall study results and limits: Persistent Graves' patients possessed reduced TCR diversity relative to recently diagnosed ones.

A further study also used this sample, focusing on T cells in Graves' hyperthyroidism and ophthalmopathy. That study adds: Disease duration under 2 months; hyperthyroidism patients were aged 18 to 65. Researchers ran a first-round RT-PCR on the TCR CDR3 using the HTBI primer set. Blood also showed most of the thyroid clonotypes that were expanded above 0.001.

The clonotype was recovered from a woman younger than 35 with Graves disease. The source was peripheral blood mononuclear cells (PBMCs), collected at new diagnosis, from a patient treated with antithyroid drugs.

CDR3 residues: CASSRGVLANYGYTF. The DNA for the CDR3 is TGTGCCAGCAGCCGTGGGGTTTTGGCTAACTATGGCTACACCTTC. V usage is TRBV12-3 or TRBV12-4 and J usage is TRBJ1-2, with no clear D. Trimming removed 6 bases at V and 0 bases at J, with 14 bases between. CDR3 length: 15 residues.